The subject of this entry is one TCR beta chain. No antigen is known for it. One end of the junction fails to match germline, which may point to a read error. The record originates from a study of human T cells and chemical hapten exposure. Study as a whole: Sensitization was performed using 2% DPC on a roughly 2 cm by roughly 2 cm upper inner arm skin site. Across its approximately 25 weeks, the study gave patients weekly diphenylcyclopropenone doses to the scalp.

Noted time point: patch test 3, about 24 weeks after DPC sensitization. Treatment defined: therapeutic diphenylcyclopropenone sensitization with weekly scalp DPC. Suited to DPC and affected by alopecia, the donors ranged from 18 to 70 years old. TCRdb re-analysed the RACE reads in MiXCR, keeping a single row per CDR3 protein. This table holds 110,000 or so distinct CDR3 sequences, less than 40% found once. Whole-study findings and limits: Correlating positively with patch test score were the PT1 expanded TCR counts.

In germline, CDR1 is SEHNR, CDR2 FQNEAQ (reference sequence). CDR3 length: 14 residues. This sequence was found in a man aged 40-55 years with alopecia areata. Some clones in this sample may be carry-over from other donors' samples. The chain carries TRBV7-9 and TRBJ2-1; weak D call: TRBD2 (6 bases). The sequences come from whole blood, collected in connection with sensitization to the hapten diphenylcyclopropenone (DPC). The CDR3 DNA is TGTGCCAGCAGCAGCTCCCGGGGGTACATTGAGCAGTTCTTC. This sequence encodes CASSSSRGYIEQFF.